This TCR beta chain came from a study of shared clonotypes between healthy human individuals. Adults of Caucasian background living in Nashville, Tennessee made up all donors. At a deep level, the assay was run. Profiling relied on immunoSEQ multiplex PCR, and the TCRdb table lists in-frame clones only, not all of them. This table holds 950,000 to 1,300,000 clones, roughly 75% found once. Germline V gives CDR1 LNHDA, CDR2 SQIVND (reference sequence). Trimming cost V 8 bases and J 6 bases; bases outside gene matches: 2. CDR3 length: 13 residues. The receptor was isolated from a man aged 18 to 35 in good health. The sample consisted of memory CD4+ T cells sorted from blood. Indicated subset: CD45RA-negative fraction. The V call is TRBV19, the J call TRBJ1-6; 9 nucleotides align to TRBD1. The CDR3 bases are TGTGCCAGTGGACAGGGGATTAATTCACCCCTCCACTTT. Protein: CASGQGINSPLHF.